This T cell receptor (beta chain) stems from a study of blood T cell repertoires in COVID-19. For the study at large: Sites in the United States, Italy and Spain provided acute and convalescent COVID-19 samples. PBMCs, B-cell-depleted T cells, or T cells provided the cDNA or gDNA that made up the material.

How the authors handled the data: Reference gene primer amplification yielded estimated nucleated cell counts. Libraries were prepared by immunoSEQ multiplex PCR; TCRdb keeps only in-frame clonotypes and omits some of them. V, J and clone size were drawn from that table, and D and trimming were deduced from the DNA. Of tens of thousands of clones detected, roughly 82% appear once; the ten largest clones hold 15% to 20%. CDR3 size: 14 residues. Germline assignment: CDR1 MDHEN and CDR2 SYDVKM. V shed 3 bases and J 9 bases; nucleotides not matched to a gene: 8. This rearrangement joins TRBV28 to TRBJ2-1, with 7 positions matching TRBD2. The sequence was collected from a man aged 80 or over with active COVID-19. Sequenced material: peripheral blood. The CDR3 loop is CASSLGGSISEQFF. In nucleotides, the CDR3 is TGTGCCAGCAGTTTGGGCGGGAGCATCTCTGAGCAGTTCTTC.